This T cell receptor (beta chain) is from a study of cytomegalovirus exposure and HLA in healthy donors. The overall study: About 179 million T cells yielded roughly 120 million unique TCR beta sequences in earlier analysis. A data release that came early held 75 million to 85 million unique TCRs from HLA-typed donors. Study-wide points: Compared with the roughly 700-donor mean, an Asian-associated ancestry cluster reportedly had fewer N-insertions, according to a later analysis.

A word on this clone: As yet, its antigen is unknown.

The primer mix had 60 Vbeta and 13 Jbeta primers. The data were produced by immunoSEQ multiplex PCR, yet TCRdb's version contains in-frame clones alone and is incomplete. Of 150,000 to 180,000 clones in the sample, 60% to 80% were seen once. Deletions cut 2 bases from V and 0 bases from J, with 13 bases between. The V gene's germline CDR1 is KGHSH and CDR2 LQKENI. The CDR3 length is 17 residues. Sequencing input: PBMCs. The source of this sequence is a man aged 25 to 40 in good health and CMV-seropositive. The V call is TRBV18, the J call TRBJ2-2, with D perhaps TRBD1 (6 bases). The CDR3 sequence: CASSPVQGRANTGELFF. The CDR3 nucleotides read TGTGCCAGCTCACCAGTCCAGGGGCGGGCGAACACCGGGGAGCTGTTTTTT.